This TCR beta chain is drawn from a study of cytomegalovirus exposure and HLA in healthy donors. Study information: In a later analysis, the 130 or so validation repertoires were reported to have used the same platform as the approximately 670 first-cohort repertoires.

CDR1 and CDR2 from the germline V gene are SGDLS and YYNGEE. Germline trimming cut 3 bases from V and 0 bases from J; bases unmatched to any gene: 9. The length of the CDR3 is 18 residues. As for this clone: Its antigen is undetermined.

Study-wide results and caveats: Investigators reported 150 to 200 TCR beta chains as tied to cytomegalovirus.

Using immunoSEQ multiplex PCR, the repertoire was profiled, and TCRdb retains in-frame clones only, with some absent. The sample carries fewer than 120,000 clones, roughly 90% recorded once. Sequencing input: PBMCs. The gene calls are TRBV9 and TRBJ1-4, with TRBD1 identical over 9 bases. This TCR came from a woman in her 30s in good health and CMV-seropositive. The CDR3 is CASSEGTGTYATNEKLFF. In DNA form, the CDR3 reads TGTGCCAGCAGCGAGGGGACAGGGACTTATGCAACTAATGAAAAACTGTTTTTT.